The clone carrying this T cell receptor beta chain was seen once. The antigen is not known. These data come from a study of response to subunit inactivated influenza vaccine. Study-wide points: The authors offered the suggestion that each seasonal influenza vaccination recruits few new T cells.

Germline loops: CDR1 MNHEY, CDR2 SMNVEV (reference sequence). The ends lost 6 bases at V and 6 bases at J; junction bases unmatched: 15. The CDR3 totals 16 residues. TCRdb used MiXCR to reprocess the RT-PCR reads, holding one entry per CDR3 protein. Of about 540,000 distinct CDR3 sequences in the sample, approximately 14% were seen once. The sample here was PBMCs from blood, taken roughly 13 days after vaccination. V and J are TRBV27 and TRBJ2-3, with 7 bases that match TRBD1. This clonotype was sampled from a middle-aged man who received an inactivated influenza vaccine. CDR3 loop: CASSPTLTGSSDTQYF. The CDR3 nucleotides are TGTGCCAGCAGCCCCACCCTGACAGGGAGCTCGGATACGCAGTATTTT.